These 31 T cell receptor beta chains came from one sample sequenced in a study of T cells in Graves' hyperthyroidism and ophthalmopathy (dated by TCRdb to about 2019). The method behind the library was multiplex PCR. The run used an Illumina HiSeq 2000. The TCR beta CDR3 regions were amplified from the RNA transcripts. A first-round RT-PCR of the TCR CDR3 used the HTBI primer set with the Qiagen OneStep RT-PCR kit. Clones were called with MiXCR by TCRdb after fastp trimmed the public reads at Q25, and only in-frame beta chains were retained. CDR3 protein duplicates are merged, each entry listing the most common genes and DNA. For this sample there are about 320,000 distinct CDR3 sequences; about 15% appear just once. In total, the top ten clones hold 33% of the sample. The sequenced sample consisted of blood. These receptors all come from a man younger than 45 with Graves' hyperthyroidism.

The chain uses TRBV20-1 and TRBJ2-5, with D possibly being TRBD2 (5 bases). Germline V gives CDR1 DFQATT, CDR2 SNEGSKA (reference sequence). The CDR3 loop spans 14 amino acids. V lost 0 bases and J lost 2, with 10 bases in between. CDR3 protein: CSARDLKRQETQYF. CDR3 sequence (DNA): TGCAGTGCTAGAGATCTTAAGCGGCAAGAGACCCAGTACTTC.

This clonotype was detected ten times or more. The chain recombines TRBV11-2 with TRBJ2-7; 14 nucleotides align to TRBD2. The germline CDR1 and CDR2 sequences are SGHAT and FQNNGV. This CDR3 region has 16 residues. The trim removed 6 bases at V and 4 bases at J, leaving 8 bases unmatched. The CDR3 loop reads CASRRGLAGGEYEQYF. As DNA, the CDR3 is TGTGCCAGCAGGAGAGGACTAGCGGGAGGAGAGTACGAGCAGTACTTC.

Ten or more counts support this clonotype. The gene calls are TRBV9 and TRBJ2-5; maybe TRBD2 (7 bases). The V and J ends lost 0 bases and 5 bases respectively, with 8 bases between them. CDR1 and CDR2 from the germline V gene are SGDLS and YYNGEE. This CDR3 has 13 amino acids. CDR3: CASSVEGGETQYF. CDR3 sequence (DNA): TGTGCCAGCAGCGTAGAGGGGGGGGAGACCCAGTACTTC.

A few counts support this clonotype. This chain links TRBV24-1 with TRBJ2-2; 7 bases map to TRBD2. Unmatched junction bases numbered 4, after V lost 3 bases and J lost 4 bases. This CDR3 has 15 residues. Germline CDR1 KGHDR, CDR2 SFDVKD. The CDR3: CATSDVQRGTGELFF. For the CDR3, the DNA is TGTGCCACCAGTGATGTCCAGCGGGGCACCGGGGAGCTGTTTTTT.

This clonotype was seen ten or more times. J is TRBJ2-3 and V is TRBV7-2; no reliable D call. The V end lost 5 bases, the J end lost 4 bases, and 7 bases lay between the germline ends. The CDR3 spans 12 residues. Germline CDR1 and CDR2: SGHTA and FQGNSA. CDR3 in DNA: TGTGCCAGCAGCCCAGAGTCAGATACGCAGTATTTT. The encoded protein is CASSPESDTQYF.

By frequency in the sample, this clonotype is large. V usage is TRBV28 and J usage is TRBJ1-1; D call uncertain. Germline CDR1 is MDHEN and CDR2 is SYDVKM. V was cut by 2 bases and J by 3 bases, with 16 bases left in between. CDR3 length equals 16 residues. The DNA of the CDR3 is TGTGCCAGCAGTTTACAAGGCGGCCGGGCGGACACTGAAGCTTTCTTT. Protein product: CASSLQGGRADTEAFF.

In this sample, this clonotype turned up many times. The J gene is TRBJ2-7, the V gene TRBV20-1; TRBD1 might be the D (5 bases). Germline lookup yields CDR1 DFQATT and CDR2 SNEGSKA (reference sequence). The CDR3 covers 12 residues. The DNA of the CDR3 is TGCAGCCCGACAGCTTCCTCCTACGAGCAGTACTTC. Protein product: CSPTASSYEQYF.

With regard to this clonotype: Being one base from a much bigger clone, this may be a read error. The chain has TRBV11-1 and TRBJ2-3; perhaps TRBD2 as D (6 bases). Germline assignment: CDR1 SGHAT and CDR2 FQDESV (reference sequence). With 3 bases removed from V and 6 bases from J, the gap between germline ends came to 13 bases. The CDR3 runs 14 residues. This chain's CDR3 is CASSFSGSFDTQYF. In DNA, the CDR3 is TGTGCCAGCAGCTTTTCCGGGAGCTTCGATACGCAGTATTTT.

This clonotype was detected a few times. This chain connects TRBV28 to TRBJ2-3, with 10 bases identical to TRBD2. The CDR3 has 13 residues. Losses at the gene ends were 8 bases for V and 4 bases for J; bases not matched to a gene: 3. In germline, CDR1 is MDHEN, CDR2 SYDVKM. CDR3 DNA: TGTGCCAGCTTAGCGGGGGGACCAGATACGCAGTATTTT. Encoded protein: CASLAGGPDTQYF.

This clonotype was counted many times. CDR3 residues: CASSPLDSYEQYF. The CDR3 coding sequence is TGTGCCAGCAGTCCCCTTGACTCCTACGAGCAGTACTTC. The chain joins TRBV27 to TRBJ2-7; D is unresolved. CDR3 size: 13 residues. The V gene lost 5 bases and the J gene lost 0 bases, with 8 bases spanning the gap. Germline V gives CDR1 MNHEY, CDR2 SMNVEV (reference sequence).

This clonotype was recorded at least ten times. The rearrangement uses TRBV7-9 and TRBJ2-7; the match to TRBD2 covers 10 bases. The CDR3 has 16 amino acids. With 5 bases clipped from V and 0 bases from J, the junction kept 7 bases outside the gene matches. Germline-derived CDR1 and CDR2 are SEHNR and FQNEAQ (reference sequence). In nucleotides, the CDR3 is TGTGCCAGCAGCCCTCGGACTAGCGGCATCTCCTACGAGCAGTACTTC. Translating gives CASSPRTSGISYEQYF.

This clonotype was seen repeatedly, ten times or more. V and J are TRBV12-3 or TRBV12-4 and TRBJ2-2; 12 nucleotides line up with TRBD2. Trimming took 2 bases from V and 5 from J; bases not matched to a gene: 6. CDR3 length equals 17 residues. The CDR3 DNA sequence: TGTGCCAGCAGTTTAATCCTAGCGGGAGGGCCGACCGGGGAGCTGTTTTTT. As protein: CASSLILAGGPTGELFF.

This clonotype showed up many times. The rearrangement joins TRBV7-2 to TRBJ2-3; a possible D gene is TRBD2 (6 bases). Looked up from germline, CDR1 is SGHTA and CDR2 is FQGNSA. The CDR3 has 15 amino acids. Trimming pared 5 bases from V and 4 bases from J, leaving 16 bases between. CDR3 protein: CASSPKRLVADTQYF. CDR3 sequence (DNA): TGTGCCAGCAGCCCTAAACGACTAGTTGCAGATACGCAGTATTTT.

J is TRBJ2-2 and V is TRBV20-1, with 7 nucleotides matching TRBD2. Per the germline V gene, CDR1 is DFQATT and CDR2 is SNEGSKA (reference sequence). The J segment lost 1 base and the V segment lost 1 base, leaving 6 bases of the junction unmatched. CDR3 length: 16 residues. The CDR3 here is CSARAPGLKNTGELFF. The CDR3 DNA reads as TGCAGTGCTAGAGCACCGGGACTAAAGAACACCGGGGAGCTGTTTTTT.

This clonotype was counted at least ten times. The CDR3 reads CASSPYKDETQYF. The CDR3 DNA reads TGTGCCAGCTCACCGTATAAAGATGAGACCCAGTACTTC. The V gene is TRBV18, the J gene TRBJ2-5; D gene ambiguous. Trimming cost V 3 bases and J 5 bases, with 10 bases left between them. There are 13 residues in the CDR3. The germline CDR1 and CDR2 sequences are KGHSH and LQKENI.

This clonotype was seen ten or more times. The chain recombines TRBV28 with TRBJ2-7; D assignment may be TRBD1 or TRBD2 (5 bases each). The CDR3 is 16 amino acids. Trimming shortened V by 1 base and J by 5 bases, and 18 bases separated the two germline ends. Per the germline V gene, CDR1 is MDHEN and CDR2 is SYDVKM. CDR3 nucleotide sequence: TGTGCCAGCAGTTTATTACAGCTAGCAGGGACCCACGAGCAGTACTTC. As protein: CASSLLQLAGTHEQYF.

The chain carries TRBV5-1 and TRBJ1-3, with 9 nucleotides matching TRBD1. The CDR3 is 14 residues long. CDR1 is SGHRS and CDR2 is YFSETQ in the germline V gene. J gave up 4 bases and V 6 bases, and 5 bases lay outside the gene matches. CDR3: CASTLDRGGNTIYF. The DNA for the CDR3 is TGCGCCAGCACCCTGGACAGGGGAGGAAACACCATATATTTT.

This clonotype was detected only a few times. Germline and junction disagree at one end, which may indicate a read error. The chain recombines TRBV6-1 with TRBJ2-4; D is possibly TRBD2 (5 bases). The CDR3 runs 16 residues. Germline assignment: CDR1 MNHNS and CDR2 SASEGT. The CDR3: CVSSPGDYLAKNIQYF. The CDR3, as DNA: TGTGTCAGCAGCCCTGGCGACTACCTAGCCAAAAACATTCAGTACTTC.

The CDR3 reads CSVGRPYNEQFF. For the CDR3, the DNA is TGCAGCGTGGGGCGGCCCTACAATGAGCAGTTCTTC. This sequence joins TRBV29-1 and TRBJ2-1; D is perhaps TRBD1 (5 bases). Deletions cut 6 bases from V and 2 bases from J, with 8 bases between. The CDR3 covers 12 residues. Germline loops: CDR1 SQVTM, CDR2 ANQGSEA.

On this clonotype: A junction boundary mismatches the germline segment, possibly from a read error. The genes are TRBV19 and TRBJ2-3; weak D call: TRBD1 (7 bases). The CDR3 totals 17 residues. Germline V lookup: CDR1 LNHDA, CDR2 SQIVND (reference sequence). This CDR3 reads CANSGRRGAAPIDTQYF. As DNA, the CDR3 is TGTGCCAATAGTGGCCGCAGGGGGGCCGCCCCGATTGATACGCAGTATTTT. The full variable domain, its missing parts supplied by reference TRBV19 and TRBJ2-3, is DGGITQSPKYLFRKEGQNVTLSCEQNLNHDAMYWYRQDPGQGLRLIYYSQIVNDFQKGDIAEGYSVSREKKESFPLTVTSAQKNPTAFYLCANSGRRGAAPIDTQYFGPGTRLTVL.

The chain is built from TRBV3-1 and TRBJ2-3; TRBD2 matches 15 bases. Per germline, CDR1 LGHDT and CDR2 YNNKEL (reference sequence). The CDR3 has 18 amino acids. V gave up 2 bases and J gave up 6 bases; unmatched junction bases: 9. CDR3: CASSQNKGLAGGTDTQYF. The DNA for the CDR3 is TGTGCCAGCAGCCAAAACAAGGGACTAGCGGGAGGAACTGATACGCAGTATTTT.

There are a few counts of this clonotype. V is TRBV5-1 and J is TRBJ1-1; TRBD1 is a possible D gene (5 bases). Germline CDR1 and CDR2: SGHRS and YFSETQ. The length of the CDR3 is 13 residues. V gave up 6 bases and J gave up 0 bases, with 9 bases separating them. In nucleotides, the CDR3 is TGCGCCAGCAAGGGGTATATGAACACTGAAGCTTTCTTT. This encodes CASKGYMNTEAFF.

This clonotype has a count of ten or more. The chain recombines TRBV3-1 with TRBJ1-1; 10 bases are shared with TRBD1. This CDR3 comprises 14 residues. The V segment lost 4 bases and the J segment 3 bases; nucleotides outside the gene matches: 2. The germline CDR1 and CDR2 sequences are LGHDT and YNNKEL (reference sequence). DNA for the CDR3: TGTGCCAGCAGCCCCGGGACAGGGGACACTGAAGCTTTCTTT. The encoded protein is CASSPGTGDTEAFF.

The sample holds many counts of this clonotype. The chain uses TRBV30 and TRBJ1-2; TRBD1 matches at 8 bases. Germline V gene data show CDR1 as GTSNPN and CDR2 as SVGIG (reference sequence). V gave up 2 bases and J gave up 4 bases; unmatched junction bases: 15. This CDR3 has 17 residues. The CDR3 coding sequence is TGTGCCTGGAGTTCGACCGAAGCAGGGGGCGATGCCTATGGCTACACCTTC. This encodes CAWSSTEAGGDAYGYTF.

As DNA, the CDR3 is TGTGCCAGCAGCTCAACAGGGGGTGAAGAGACCCAGTACTTC. Amino acids: CASSSTGGEETQYF. This chain links TRBV3-1 with TRBJ2-5; 8 bases fit TRBD1. This CDR3 is 14 amino acids long. Trimming took 5 bases from V and 3 from J; bases not matched to a gene: 5. The germline CDR1 and CDR2 sequences are LGHDT and YNNKEL (reference sequence).

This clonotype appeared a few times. CDR3 nucleotides: TGTGCCAGCAGTGTTTCTAGCGGACGCTACAATGAGCAGTTCTTC. Protein: CASSVSSGRYNEQFF. The V call is TRBV6-1, the J call TRBJ2-1; 7 nucleotides align to TRBD2. This CDR3 region has 15 residues. Germline values: CDR1 MNHNS, CDR2 SASEGT. V lost 4 bases and J lost 3; bases outside the gene matches: 6.

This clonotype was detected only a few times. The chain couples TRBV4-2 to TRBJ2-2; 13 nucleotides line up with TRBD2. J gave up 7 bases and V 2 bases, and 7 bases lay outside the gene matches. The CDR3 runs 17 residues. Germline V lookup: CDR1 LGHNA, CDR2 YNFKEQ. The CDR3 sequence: CASSQPTGTSGVGELFF. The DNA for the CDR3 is TGTGCCAGCAGCCAACCCACTGGGACTAGCGGGGTCGGGGAGCTGTTTTTT.

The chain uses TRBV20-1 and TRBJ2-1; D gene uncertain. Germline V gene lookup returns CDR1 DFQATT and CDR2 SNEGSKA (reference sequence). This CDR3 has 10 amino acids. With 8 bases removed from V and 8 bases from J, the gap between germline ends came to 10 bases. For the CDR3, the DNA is TGCAGTCTCTCGCATGATGAGCAGTTCTTC. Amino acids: CSLSHDEQFF.

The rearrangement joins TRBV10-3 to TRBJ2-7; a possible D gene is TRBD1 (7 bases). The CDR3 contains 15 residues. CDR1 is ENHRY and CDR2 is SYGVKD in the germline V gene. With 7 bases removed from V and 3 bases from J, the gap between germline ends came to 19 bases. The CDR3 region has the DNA TGTGCCATCACCGATAGTTCAGGGGGACTCTACGAGCAGTACTTC. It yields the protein CAITDSSGGLYEQYF.

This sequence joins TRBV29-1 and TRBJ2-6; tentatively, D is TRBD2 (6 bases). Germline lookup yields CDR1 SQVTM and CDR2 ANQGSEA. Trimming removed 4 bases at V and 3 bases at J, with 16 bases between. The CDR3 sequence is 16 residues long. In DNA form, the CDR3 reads TGCAGCGTTGGTCCAAGCGGCGGGGTTGGGGCCAACGTCCTGACTTTC. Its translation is CSVGPSGGVGANVLTF.

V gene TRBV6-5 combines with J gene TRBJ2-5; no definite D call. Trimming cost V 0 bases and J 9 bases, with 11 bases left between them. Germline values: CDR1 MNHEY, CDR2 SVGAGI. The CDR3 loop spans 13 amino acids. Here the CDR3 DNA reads TGTGCCAGCAGTTACTCTTCGTTTGGAGCCCAGTACTTC. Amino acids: CASSYSSFGAQYF.